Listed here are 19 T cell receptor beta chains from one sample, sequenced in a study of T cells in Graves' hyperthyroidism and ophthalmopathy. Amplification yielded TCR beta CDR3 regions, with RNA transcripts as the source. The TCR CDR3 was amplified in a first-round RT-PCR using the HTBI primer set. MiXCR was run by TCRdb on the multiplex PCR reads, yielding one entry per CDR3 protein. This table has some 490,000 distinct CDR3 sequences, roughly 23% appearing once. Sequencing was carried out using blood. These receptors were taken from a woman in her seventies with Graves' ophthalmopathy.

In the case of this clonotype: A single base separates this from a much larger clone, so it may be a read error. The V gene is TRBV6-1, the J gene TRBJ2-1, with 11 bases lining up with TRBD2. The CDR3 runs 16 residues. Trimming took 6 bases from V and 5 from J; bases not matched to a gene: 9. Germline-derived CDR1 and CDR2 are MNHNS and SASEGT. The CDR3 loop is CASSRSGRALDNEQFF. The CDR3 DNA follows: TGTGCCAGCAGCCGTAGCGGGAGGGCCCTCGACAATGAGCAGTTCTTC.

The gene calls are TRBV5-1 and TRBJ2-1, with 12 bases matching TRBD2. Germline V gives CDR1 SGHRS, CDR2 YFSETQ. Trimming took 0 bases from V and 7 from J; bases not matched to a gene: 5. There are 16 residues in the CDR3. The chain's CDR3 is CASSLDLAGGRNEQFF. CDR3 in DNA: TGCGCCAGCAGCTTGGATCTAGCGGGAGGGCGAAATGAGCAGTTCTTC.

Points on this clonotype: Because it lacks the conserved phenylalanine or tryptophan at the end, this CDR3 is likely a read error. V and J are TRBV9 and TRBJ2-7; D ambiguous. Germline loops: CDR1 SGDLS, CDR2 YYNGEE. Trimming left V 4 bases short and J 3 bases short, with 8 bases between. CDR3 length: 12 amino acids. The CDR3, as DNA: TGTGCCAGCAGCCCTTCTGGCTACGAGCAGTACTCC. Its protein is CASSPSGYEQYS.

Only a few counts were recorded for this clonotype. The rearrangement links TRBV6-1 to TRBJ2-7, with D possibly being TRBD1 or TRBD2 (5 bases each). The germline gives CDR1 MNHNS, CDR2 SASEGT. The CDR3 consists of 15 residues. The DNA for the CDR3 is TGTGGCACAGGAGCCTCCGGGACCCCAGGGTTTGTGCAGTACTTC. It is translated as CGTGASGTPGFVQYF.

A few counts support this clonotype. CDR3 region: CSARSSGSTGELFF. CDR3 sequence (DNA): TGCAGTGCTAGATCTAGCGGGAGTACCGGGGAGCTGTTTTTT. The J gene is TRBJ2-2, the V gene TRBV20-1, with 10 positions matching TRBD2. This CDR3 comprises 14 residues. Germline V gene lookup returns CDR1 DFQATT and CDR2 SNEGSKA (reference sequence). V shed 2 bases and J 5 bases; nucleotides not matched to a gene: 2.

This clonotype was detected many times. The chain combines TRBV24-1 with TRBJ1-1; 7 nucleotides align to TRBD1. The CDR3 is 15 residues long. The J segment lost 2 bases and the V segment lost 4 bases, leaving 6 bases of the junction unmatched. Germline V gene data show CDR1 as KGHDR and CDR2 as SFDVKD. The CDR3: CATSDPRGDNTEAFF. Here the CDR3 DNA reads TGTGCCACCAGTGACCCCAGGGGGGACAACACTGAAGCTTTCTTT.

The CDR3 DNA reads TGTGCCAGCAGTTTAGGGCCCGAGACAGGGGTTTCTGAAGCTTTCTTT. As protein: CASSLGPETGVSEAFF. The J gene is TRBJ1-1, the V gene TRBV12-3 or TRBV12-4; 8 nucleotides align to TRBD1. The CDR3 loop spans 16 amino acids. V gave up 1 base and J gave up 6 bases; unmatched junction bases: 10.

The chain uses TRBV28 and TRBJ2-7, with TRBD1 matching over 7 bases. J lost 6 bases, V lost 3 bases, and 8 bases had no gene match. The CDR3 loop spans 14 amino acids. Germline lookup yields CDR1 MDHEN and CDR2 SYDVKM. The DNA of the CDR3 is TGTGCCAGCAGTTTTGGGACCTACAGGGGCGAGCAGTACTTC. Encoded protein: CASSFGTYRGEQYF. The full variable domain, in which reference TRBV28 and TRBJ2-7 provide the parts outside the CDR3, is DVKVTQSSRYLVKRTGEKVFLECVQDMDHENMFWYRQDPGLGLRLIYFSYDVKMKEKGDIPEGYSVSREKKERFSLILESASTNQTSMYLCASSFGTYRGEQYFGPGTRLTVT.

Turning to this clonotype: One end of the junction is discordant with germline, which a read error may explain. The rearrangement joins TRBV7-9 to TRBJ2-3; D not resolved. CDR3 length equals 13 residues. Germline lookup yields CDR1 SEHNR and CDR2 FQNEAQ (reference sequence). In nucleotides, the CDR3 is TGTGCCGGCAGCTTAGGCGGTCGAGATACGCAGTATTTT. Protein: CAGSLGGRDTQYF.

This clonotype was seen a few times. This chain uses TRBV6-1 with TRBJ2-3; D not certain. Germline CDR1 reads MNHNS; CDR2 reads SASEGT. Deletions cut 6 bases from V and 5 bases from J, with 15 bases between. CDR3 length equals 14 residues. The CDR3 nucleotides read TGTGCCAGCAGAGAGGCAGGAGATCGAGATACGCAGTATTTT. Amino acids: CASREAGDRDTQYF.

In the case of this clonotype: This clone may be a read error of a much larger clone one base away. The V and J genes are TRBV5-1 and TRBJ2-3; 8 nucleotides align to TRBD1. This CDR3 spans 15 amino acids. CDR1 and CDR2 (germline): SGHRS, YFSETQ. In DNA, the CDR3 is TGCGCCGGCAGTTGGGGACAGGTTCGCACAGATACGCAGTATTTT. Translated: CAGSWGQVRTDTQYF. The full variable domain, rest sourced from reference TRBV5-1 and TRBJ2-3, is KAGVTQTPRYLIKTRGQQVTLSCSPISGHRSVSWYQQTPGQGLQFLFEYFSETQRNKGNFPGRFSGRQFSNSRSEMNVSTLELGDSALYLCAGSWGQVRTDTQYFGPGTRLTVL.

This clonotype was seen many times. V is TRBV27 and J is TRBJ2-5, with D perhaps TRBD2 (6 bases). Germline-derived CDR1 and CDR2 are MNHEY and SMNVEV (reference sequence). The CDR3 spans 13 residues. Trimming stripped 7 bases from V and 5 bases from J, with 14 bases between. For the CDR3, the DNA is TGTGCCAGCACCGATCCGGGGAGGGAGACCCAGTACTTC. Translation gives CASTDPGRETQYF.

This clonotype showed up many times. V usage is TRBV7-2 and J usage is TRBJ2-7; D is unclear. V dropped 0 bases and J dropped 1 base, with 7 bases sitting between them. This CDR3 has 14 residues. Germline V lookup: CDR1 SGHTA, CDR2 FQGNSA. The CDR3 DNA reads TGTGCCAGCAGCTTAGCTGCTCCATCCTACGAGCAGTACTTC. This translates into CASSLAAPSYEQYF.

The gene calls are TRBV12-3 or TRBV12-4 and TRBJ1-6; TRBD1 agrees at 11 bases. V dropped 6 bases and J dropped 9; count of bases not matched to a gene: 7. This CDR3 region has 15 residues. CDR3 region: CASRRGTGGRSPLHF. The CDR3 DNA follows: TGTGCCAGCAGGCGGGGGACAGGGGGTCGTTCACCCCTCCACTTT.

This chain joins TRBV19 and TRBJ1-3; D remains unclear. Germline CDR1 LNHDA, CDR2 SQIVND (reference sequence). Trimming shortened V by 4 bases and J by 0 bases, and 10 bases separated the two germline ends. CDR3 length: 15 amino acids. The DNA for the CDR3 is TGTGCCAGTAGTAGGAGCAGGCGCTCTGGAAACACCATATATTTT. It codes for CASSRSRRSGNTIYF.

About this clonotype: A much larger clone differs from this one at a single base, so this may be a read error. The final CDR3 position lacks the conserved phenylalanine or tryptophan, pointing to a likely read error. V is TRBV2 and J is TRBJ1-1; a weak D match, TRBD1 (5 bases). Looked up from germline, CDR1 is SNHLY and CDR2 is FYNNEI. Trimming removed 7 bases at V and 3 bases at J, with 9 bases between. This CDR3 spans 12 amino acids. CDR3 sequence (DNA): TGTGCCAGCAATACAGGTTACACTGAAGCTTTCCTT. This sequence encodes CASNTGYTEAFL.

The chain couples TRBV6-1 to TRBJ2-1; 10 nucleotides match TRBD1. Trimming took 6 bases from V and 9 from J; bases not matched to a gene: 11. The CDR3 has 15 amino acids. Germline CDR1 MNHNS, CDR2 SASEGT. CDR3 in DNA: TGTGCCAGCAGGGCCCCGGGACAGGGGACTTCTGAGCAGTTCTTC. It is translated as CASRAPGQGTSEQFF.

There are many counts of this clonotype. This CDR3 is CASSLDSLYGYTF. CDR3 bases: TGTGCCAGCAGCTTAGACAGCCTCTATGGCTACACCTTC. V gene TRBV7-2 combines with J gene TRBJ1-2, with D unresolved. Trimming removed 1 base at V and 4 bases at J, with 7 bases between. The CDR3 covers 13 residues. The germline V gene encodes CDR1 SGHTA and CDR2 FQGNSA.

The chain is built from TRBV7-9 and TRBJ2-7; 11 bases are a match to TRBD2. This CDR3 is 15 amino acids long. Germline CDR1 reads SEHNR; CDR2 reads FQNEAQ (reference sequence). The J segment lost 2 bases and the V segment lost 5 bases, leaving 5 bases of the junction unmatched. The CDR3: CASSVRTSGPYEQYF. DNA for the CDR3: TGTGCCAGCAGCGTCCGGACTAGCGGGCCCTACGAGCAGTACTTC.